This note documents a single TCR beta chain sequence. The clone's antigen remains unknown. The junction does not match germline at one end; this may be a read error. The data originate from a study of tumor-infiltrating lymphocytes in primary liver carcinoma (dated by TCRdb to about 2017). About the investigation overall: Of the five patients, three men and two women aged 30 to 69 years, four had hepatocellular carcinoma and one had combined HCC and intrahepatic cholangiocarcinoma. Agilent mRNA microarray profiling was performed on the 20 to 25 tumor region samples to relate TCRbeta repertoire diversity to the local molecular phenotype. Repertoires from technical replicates were highly reproducible, with mean shared-clone rates about 0.91 and correlation coefficients above 0.98. A total of roughly 35 specimens from 5 patients went through TCRbeta repertoire sequencing, namely 25 tumor regions, 5 adjacent noncancerous liver tissues and 5 peripheral blood samples. The five patients had tumors of stage T1-T3 N0M0, with maximum diameters ranging from 4.2 to 10 cm. Roughly 3.5 to 8 million productive TCRbeta reads were obtained per sample, and no significant difference in read depth was found between tissue types. Across five regions of each liver tumor, along with adjacent normal tissue and blood, the study brought together TCRbeta repertoire sequencing, expression microarrays and whole-exome sequencing. On the study overall, not on this receptor specifically: With just four or five patients in the study, the authors point out that the findings should be validated in a larger study. Bulk unsorted samples precluded comparing CD4+ and CD8+ T cell repertoires. Only roughly 7-25% of top clones appeared in all five regions of a tumor, which suggests that tumor-infiltrating T cells are spatially heterogeneous. Repertoire overlap was found to be higher between tumor regions (mean around 35%) than between tumor-adjacent (around 17%) or tumor-blood (around 15%) pairs, consistent with antigen-driven expansion. Only the TCR beta chain was sequenced, so true repertoire diversity is likely underestimated because unpaired alpha chains were not captured. The top 250 clones accounted for a significantly greater share of the repertoire in tumors than in blood (p = 0.039).

TCRbeta-specific cDNA was reverse-transcribed from approximately 0.5 ug total RNA using a constant-region primer and ProtoScript II reverse transcriptase. TCRbeta libraries were built with three nested multiplex PCR rounds, a slightly modified ARM-PCR procedure. The first two PCR rounds used multiplex TRBV1-TRBV30 forward primers with a Cbeta reverse primer, each for about 10 cycles. A final 25-cycle PCR with Deep VentR polymerase added sample barcodes and Illumina adapters. Before sequencing, amplicons of 200-500 bp were purified from gel using a QIAquick gel extraction kit. An Illumina HiSeq 2500 was used to sequence the TCRbeta amplicons, generating 250-bp paired-end reads. For the original study's pipeline: To recover full CDR3 sequences, reads were quality-trimmed using Trimmomatic v0.33 and paired reads were then merged using FLASH v1.2.11. V, D and J germline segments were assigned to the rearranged TCRbeta sequences using MiGEC v1.2.1b. Clonotype statistics, along with Shannon-Wiener diversity indices, were calculated using VDJtools v1.0.0. Except for diversity analysis, only the 250 most abundant clonotypes of each sample were used in subsequent analyses to reduce sampling bias. The raw public reads went through TCRdb reprocessing: fastp at Q25, MiXCR clone calling, in-frame beta chains kept. One record per CDR3 amino acid sequence lists the most common genes and DNA. It is TCRdb's table, rather than the study itself, that gives the V and J calls and clone size. A total of approximately 100,000 distinct CDR3 sequences appear in this sample, about 70% of them only once. The ten top clones hold about 12% of the sample.

Total RNA and DNA were co-extracted without cell sorting from approximately 22-30 mg of bulk tissue using the AllPrep DNA/RNA mini kit. Between late 2015 and March 2016, about 5 patients in China with histopathologically diagnosed primary liver carcinoma had their tumors surgically resected. At the time of sampling, the patients were treatment-naive and had chronic HBV infection. Five spatially separated regions were sampled per tumor: superior, inferior, left-lateral and right-lateral poles, plus the tumor centre. According to histology, viable tumor cells made up more than 85% of every tumor sample. Fresh tumor and adjacent tissue pieces were bisected; one half was stored in RNAlater at -80°C, the other sent for histology. CDR1 and CDR2, per the germline V gene, are SGHRS and YFSETQ. The CDR3 numbers 14 residues from cysteine through phenylalanine. Only CDR3 DNA remains: 42 bases, in frame from the first base.

This sequence uses TRBV5-1 and TRBJ1-1; the junction holds 7 bases that match TRBD1. The origin of this receptor is a woman aged 60-70 years with primary liver carcinoma and hepatitis B virus infection. Sequencing was done on a sample of liver tumor tissue from sampling region 2. What the cell subset or site label conveys for this sample: tumor region T2, inferior pole. CDR3 loop: CTSTNRGLNSEVFF. The DNA sequence follows: TGCACCAGCACAAACAGGGGATTGAACAGTGAAGTTTTCTTT.